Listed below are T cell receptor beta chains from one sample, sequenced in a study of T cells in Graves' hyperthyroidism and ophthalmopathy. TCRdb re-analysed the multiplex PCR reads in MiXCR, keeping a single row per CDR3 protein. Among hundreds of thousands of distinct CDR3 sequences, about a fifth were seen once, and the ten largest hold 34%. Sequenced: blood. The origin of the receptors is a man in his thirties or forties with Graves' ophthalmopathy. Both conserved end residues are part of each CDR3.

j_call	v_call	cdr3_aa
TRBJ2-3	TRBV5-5	CASSLGPGGTTDTQYF
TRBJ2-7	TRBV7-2	CASSFSGEPYEQYF
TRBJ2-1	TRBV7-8	CASSPGLRNEQFF
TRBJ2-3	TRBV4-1	CASSQELSALTDTQYF
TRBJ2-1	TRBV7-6	CASSLAGAQGASYNEQFF
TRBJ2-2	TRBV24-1	CATSGLAGVAGELFF
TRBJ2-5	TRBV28	CASSPRTGFETQYF
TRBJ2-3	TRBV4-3	CASSQDIGTSGYTQYF
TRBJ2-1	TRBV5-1	CASSPGQETGYNEQFF
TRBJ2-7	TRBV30	CAWSVRVSSYEQYF
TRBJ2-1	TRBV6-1	CASSDQGFIVYNEQFF
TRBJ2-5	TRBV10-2	CASSESRSGDQETQYF
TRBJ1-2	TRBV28	CASSLIERGFYGYTF
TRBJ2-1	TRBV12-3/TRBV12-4	CASSLAGWQTYNEQFF
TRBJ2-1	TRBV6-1	CASRGSGSGYEQFF
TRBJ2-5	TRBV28	CASSQDRRANF
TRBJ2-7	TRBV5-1	CASSPSLGEQYF
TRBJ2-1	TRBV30	CAWKFSGSLNEQFF
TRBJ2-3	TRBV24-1	CATSRSESTDTQYF
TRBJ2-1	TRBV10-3	CAAKSLGGTSGNNEQFF
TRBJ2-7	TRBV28	CASSRPGEQYF
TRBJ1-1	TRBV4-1	CASSQEGTAGTEAFF
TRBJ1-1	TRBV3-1	CASSLRQGKNTEAFF
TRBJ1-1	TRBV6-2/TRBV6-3	CASRTGTGVPNTEAFF
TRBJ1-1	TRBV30	CAWSSSTGVPLEAFF
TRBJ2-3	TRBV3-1	CASRAGTSGTDTQYF
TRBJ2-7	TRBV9	CASSAGGQRETGYEQYF
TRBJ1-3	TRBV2	CASSDGQRSGNTIYF
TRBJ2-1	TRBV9	CASSVEFQSSYNEQFF
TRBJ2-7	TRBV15	CATSRERGFSSYEQYF
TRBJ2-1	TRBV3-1	CASSRNNEQFF
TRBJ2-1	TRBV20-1	CSARTTGTGVLGQFF
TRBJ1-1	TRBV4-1	CASSQDRGSNTEAFF
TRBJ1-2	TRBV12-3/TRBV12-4	CASRQGEAAGGYTF
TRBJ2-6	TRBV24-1	CATSDVHSGANVLTF
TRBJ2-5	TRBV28	CASSLLGTATSGDFQETQYF
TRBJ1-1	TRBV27	CASATGANTEAFF
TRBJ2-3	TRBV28	CASSSRELGSTDTQYF
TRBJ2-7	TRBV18	CASSPQEGQPEQYF
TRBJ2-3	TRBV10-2	CASSETLVSGRYTDTQYF
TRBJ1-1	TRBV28	CASSSNRGQNTEAFF
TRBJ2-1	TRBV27	CASSSGLAGLVNEQFF
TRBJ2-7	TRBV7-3	CASSTDGSSHEQYF
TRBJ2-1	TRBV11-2	CASSSPRGHYNEQFF
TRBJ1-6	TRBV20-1	CSARPRQNSPLHF
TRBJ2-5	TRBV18	CANSPPRLEETQYF
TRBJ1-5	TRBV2	CASSEATGGGQPQHF
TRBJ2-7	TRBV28	CASSFEGLAGGFSYEQYF
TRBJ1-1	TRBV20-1	CSARPQKKTAPYLNTEAFF
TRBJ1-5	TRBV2	CASSATDGNQPQHF
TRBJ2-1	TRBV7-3	CASSPERGAYNEQFF
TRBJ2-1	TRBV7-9	CASSSTGGIDNEQFF
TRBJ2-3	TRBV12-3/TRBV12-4	CASSPQKGGPPPDTQYF
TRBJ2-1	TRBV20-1	CSAPGTGPLRGTYNEQFF